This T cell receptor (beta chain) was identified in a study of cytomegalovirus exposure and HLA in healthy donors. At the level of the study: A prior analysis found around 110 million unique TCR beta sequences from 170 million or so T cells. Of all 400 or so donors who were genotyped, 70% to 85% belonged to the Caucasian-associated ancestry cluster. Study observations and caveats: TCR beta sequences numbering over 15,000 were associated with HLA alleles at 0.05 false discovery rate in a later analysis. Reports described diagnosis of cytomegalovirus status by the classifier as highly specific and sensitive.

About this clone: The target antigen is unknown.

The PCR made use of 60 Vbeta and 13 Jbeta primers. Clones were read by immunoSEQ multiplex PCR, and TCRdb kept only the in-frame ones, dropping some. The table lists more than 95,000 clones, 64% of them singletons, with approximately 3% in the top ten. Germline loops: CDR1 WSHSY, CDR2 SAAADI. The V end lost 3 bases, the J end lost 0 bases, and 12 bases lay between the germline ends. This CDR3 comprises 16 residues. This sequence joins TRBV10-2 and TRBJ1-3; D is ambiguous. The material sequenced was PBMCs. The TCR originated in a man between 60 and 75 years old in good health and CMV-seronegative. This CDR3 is CASSETTAISGNTIYF. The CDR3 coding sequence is TGCGCCAGCAGTGAAACAACAGCTATCTCTGGAAACACCATATATTTT.